The clone carrying this T cell receptor beta chain came up many times. The sample is drawn from a study of T cells in Graves' hyperthyroidism and ophthalmopathy. Study-level background: Peripheral blood was drawn at first diagnosis, prior to all treatment.

Source material for PBMCs was 9 to 10 ml fresh peripheral blood. Germline CDR1 SGHTA, CDR2 FQGNSA. V lost 1 base and J lost 7, with 13 bases in between. The CDR3 sequence is 14 residues long. Amplification of TCR beta CDR3 regions was performed using RNA transcripts as template. Carried out on the TCR CDR3, a first-round RT-PCR used the HTBI primer set. Via MiXCR, TCRdb re-called the multiplex PCR reads, giving one row per CDR3 protein. The table has fewer than 350,000 distinct CDR3 sequences, 15% to 20% seen once. V gene TRBV7-2 combines with J gene TRBJ1-2; weak D call: TRBD1 (6 bases). The receptor was isolated from a woman aged 40 to 55 with Graves' ophthalmopathy. The sequencing input was blood. In DNA, the CDR3 is TGTGCCAGCAGCTTAGATGGGACAATTCGTGGCTACACCTTC. The encoded protein is CASSLDGTIRGYTF.